This TCR beta chain originates from a study of T-cell reconstitution after alpha-beta-depleted transplantation in children. This clonotype came up many times. Its antigen is unidentified. It was with unique molecular identifiers that the TCRbeta library was prepared. TCRdb recomputed calls from the PCR reads with MiXCR, one row per CDR3 protein. The sample records 490,000 or so distinct CDR3 sequences, over 9.5% being singletons. CDR1 DFQATT and CDR2 SNEGSKA come from the germline V gene (reference sequence). V lost 2 bases, J lost 8 bases, and 16 bases lay in between. The length of the CDR3 is 14 residues. Study-wide findings and caveats: After transplant, high TCRbeta diversity at day 60 in some patients arose from surviving recipient T cells and thymic progenitors. One year post-transplant, T-cell counts and diversity were largely derived from T cells produced anew. Alpha-beta T cells present about two months after transplant were reported to originate from several hundred expanded graft clones.

Material: PBMCs, obtained before TCRalphabeta/CD19-depleted stem cell transplant. This TCR derives from a child aged 2-15 years with inherited bone marrow failure, due to receive a stem cell transplant. The rearrangement joins TRBV20-1 to TRBJ1-5, with D maybe TRBD1 (5 bases). Here the CDR3 reads CSARRDQTDKPQHF. The CDR3 nucleotides are TGCAGTGCTAGACGCGACCAGACAGATAAGCCCCAGCATTTT.